The subject of this entry is one TCR beta chain. In the original analysis: It was from reference gene primer amplification that nucleated cell counts were estimated. Profiling relied on immunoSEQ multiplex PCR, and the TCRdb table lists in-frame clones only, not all of them. That table gives V, J and clone size, and the DNA gave D and trimming. The sample shows around 26,000 clones, roughly 85% of them seen only once. The sample originates from a study of blood T cell repertoires in COVID-19. Study background: Samples representing acute and convalescent COVID-19 were sourced from the United States, Italy and Spain.

The V and J ends lost 4 bases and 5 bases respectively, with 22 bases between them. The germline V gene encodes CDR1 SGHRS and CDR2 YFSETQ. The CDR3 contains 16 residues. Input material: peripheral blood. The chain couples TRBV5-1 to TRBJ2-7, with D possibly matching TRBD1 (6 bases). This sequence originates from a human donor in a cohort sampled during active COVID-19. This CDR3 reads CASSQQGNRAGDEQYF. CDR3 in DNA: TGCGCCAGCAGCCAACAGGGCAACCGAGCAGGGGACGAGCAGTACTTC.